This paragraph covers one T cell receptor (beta chain) sequence. The junction does not match germline at one end; this may be a read error. Other DNA sequences in the same sample also yield this CDR3. As handled by the study authors: Built for papillary thyroid cancer, a distant-metastasis classifier drew on CDR3 differences across clinicopathological groups. TCRdb used MiXCR to call clones anew from the PCR reads. Clone size and V and J calls follow TCRdb, not the original study. The sample carries about 23,000 clones, 13% to 15% recorded once. The CDR3 runs 14 residues. CDR1 is LGHDT and CDR2 is YNNKEL in the germline V gene (reference sequence). Every patient was untreated before thyroid surgery. The sample is drawn from a study of metastatic and nonmetastatic thyroid tumors.

The chain recombines TRBV3-1 with TRBJ2-7; a weak D match, TRBD2 (6 bases). Sequencing was carried out using tumor tissue. This sequence originates from a female donor with papillary thyroid cancer or a benign thyroid nodule (not recorded which). Some clones in this sample may be carry-over from other donors' samples. CDR3 sequence (DNA): TGTGCCAGTAGCCCCCTTCGGGACTCATACGAGCAGTACTTC. Its protein is CASSPLRDSYEQYF.